The sequence of this T cell receptor (beta chain) was determined in a study of beta chain features in type 1 diabetes. General study results and limits: Since sequencing was performed on cDNA, cells with high TCR expression could be over-represented. TCRB rearrangement may or may not be influenced by HLA type; here this remained unresolved. VDJ junctions in type 1 diabetes patients carried more deletions and fewer insertions. Within each of all four CD4+ subsets, Type 1 diabetes patients had TCRB CDR3s that were moderately but significantly shorter.

The length of the CDR3 is 16 residues. The germline gives CDR1 SGHTA, CDR2 FQGNSA. V lost 3 bases to trimming and J lost 2 bases, with 14 bases between them. It was via CD45RO/CCR7/CD25/CD127/CD95/CD27 that CD4+ naive, central memory, regulatory and stem cell-like memory cells were sorted. cDNA synthesis used the whole RNA isolate, giving expressed TCRB sequences. Repertoires were generated with immunoSEQ multiplex PCR, while TCRdb's copy carries only in-frame clones and drops some. Of over 300,000 clones listed, over 7% were seen once; the top ten hold 0.9% to 1.1%. Comments on this clone: The antigen is unknown.

Sequencing used central memory CD4+ T cells from blood. The V gene is TRBV7-2, the J gene TRBJ2-4; no reliable D call. This sequence was found in a man aged 25-45 years with type 1 diabetes. The chain's CDR3 is CASSFRQTDTKNIQYF. In nucleotides, the CDR3 is TGTGCCAGCAGCTTTAGGCAGACCGACACCAAAAACATTCAGTACTTC.